Below, one T cell receptor beta chain is given with its context. Its antigen remains unidentified. Nothing much larger sits one base from this clone, and base qualities are not available. Patients with autoimmune disease history or receiving systemic immunosuppression were excluded from the trial. In every dose cohort, peripheral blood was drawn for TCR sequencing at baseline, cycle 4 day 1, and cycle 7 day 1. Samples were obtained from an open-label, multicenter, first-in-human phase I dose-escalation trial of ivuxolimab. Adults with locally advanced or metastatic head and neck squamous cell, hepatocellular, melanoma or renal cell carcinoma were enrolled in the trial. Before TCR sequencing, CD4+ T cells and CD8+ T cells from peripheral blood were sorted into separate populations. V is reduced by 3 bases and J by 1 base, leaving a spacing of 9 bases between them. Reading from cysteine to phenylalanine, the CDR3 counts 14 amino acids. Kept here is only the CDR3 DNA, which spans 42 bases and is read in frame from base 1. Reading the germline V gene gives CDR1 MRHNA and CDR2 SNTAGT.

The sample is drawn from a study of OX40 agonist ivuxolimab in advanced cancers. With respect to the entire study: Ivuxolimab was an agonistic, fully human IgG2 monoclonal antibody directed against OX40 (CD134), a costimulatory receptor. Prior anti-PD-1, anti-PD-L1 or anti-CTLA-4 therapy was permitted, and checkpoint inhibitors had been received by about two fifths of dose-escalation patients. The paper describes the monotherapy dose-escalation part (N ≈ 51 patients) of the phase I trial of ivuxolimab. Peripheral TCRbeta sequencing was intended to test whether TCR sequence diversity was altered and clonal T-cell expansion was caused by ivuxolimab. The dose-escalation cohort was around 84% male with a mean age of about 65 years, ranging from about 23 to 85. Of the approximately 50 dose-escalation patients, hepatocellular carcinoma was present in 19, melanoma in some 15, renal cell carcinoma in 9 and head and neck cancer in 9. Three dose-escalation patients achieved partial responses, one with hepatocellular carcinoma and two with cutaneous melanoma. Intravenous ivuxolimab was administered to patients every 2 weeks at six dose levels: 0.01, 0.1, 0.3, 1.5, 3 and 10 mg/kg. What the authors observed across the whole study: After ivuxolimab, more expanded clones were found on average in CD8+ T cells than in CD4+ T cells. Clonal expansion of both CD4+ and CD8+ blood T cells was observed from baseline to week 6 at doses 0.1 to 3.0 mg/kg. Low levels of normalized T-cell clonal expansion were also seen in some patients who did not respond. The antigen specificity of the clonally expanded peripheral T cells was not determined. Partial responders in the 0.1-3.0 mg/kg groups had among the lowest normalized peripheral clonal expansion, especially among CD8+ T cells.

To sequence the TCRbeta CDR3 region, genomic DNA was isolated from the sorted cells. The immunoSEQ Assay was used for sequencing of TCRbeta CDR3 regions. TCRdb re-hosts the immuneACCESS table, in-frame sequences only. Its copies lack some clones; in the studies checked, an unresolved V gene accounts for under half of them, and the cause for the rest is not known. In this sample the table shows tens of thousands of clones, over 75% of which occur a single time. Over 20% of the sample goes to the ten largest clones. Sequences were derived from CD4+ or CD8+ T cells sorted from blood, sampled in a trial of the OX40 agonist ivuxolimab. This receptor was identified in an adult with an advanced solid tumor such as melanoma, head and neck, liver or kidney cancer. The rearrangement joined TRBV6-4 to TRBJ1-1, with the D gene too uncertain to name. The bases read TGTGCCAGCAGTGAGCGGACGGAGAACACTGAAGCTTTCTTT. It translates to CASSERTENTEAFF.